The T cell receptor (beta chain) described here comes from a study of tumor-infiltrating lymphocytes in glioblastoma multiforme. Three nested ARM-PCR rounds with V-beta and C-beta primers built TCRB libraries. No unique molecular identifiers were described for these TCRB libraries. A single record per CDR3 protein comes from TCRdb applying MiXCR to the multiplex PCR reads. The sample carries fewer than 15,000 distinct CDR3 sequences, around 60% recorded once. General study results and limits: Only one glioblastoma patient had TCR and mutation analysis. Clone frequencies may be distorted by unequal TCR transcripts per cell.

This clonotype is categorized as large. Its antigen is currently unknown. In germline, CDR1 is MGHRA, CDR2 YSYEKL. Trimming pared 1 base from V and 0 bases from J, leaving 13 bases between. CDR3 size: 17 residues. This clonotype was sampled from a male donor with glioblastoma. The rearrangement links TRBV4-1 to TRBJ2-1; perhaps TRBD2 as D (5 bases). Sequenced: brain tumor tissue. This CDR3 reads CASSQGTGRSSYNEQFF. The CDR3 bases are TGCGCCAGCAGCCAAGGGACTGGAAGGAGCTCCTACAATGAGCAGTTCTTC.